Below are 26 T cell receptor beta chains sequenced from a single sample in a study of T cell responses to AZD1222 COVID-19 vaccine. Generated by immunoSEQ multiplex PCR, the TCRdb table keeps only in-frame clones and is missing some. The data show about 78,000 clones, about nine tenths seen once. Sequenced material: peripheral blood, taken 28 days after the second AZD1222 dose. The receptors shown here come from an adult who received the AZD1222 COVID-19 vaccine.

The chain carries TRBV2 and TRBJ2-1; TRBD2 matches at 9 bases. CDR1 is SNHLY and CDR2 is FYNNEI in the germline V gene. The V gene end was trimmed by 6 bases and the J gene end by 0 bases; junction bases not matched to a gene: 6. The CDR3 is 16 amino acids. CDR3 protein: CASRAGGPGSYNEQFF. CDR3 DNA sequence: TGTGCCAGCAGGGCGGGGGGGCCTGGCTCCTACAATGAGCAGTTCTTC.

The chain links TRBV7-9 to TRBJ1-5; D gene unclear. V gave up 5 bases and J gave up 6 bases, with 23 bases separating them. Per the germline V gene, CDR1 is SEHNR and CDR2 is FQNEAQ (reference sequence). The CDR3 totals 17 residues. Written as DNA, the CDR3 is TGTGCCAGCAGCCCGGCCCCCGACGGAACCAAGAGTCAGCCCCAGCATTTT. It codes for CASSPAPDGTKSQPQHF.

V is TRBV5-1 and J is TRBJ2-3; TRBD2 might be the D (6 bases). The CDR3 loop spans 15 amino acids. Germline V CDR1 and CDR2: SGHRS, YFSETQ. V shed 0 bases and J shed 0 bases, with 8 bases lying between them. CDR3 sequence: CASSLAGVSTDTQYF. The CDR3 DNA reads TGCGCCAGCAGCTTGGCGGGAGTGAGCACAGATACGCAGTATTTT.

This chain joins TRBV4-1 and TRBJ2-3; D is unresolved. The CDR3 has 14 amino acids. CDR1 and CDR2 (germline): MGHRA, YSYEKL. Trimming took off 1 base at V and 5 bases at J, with 10 bases between the two ends. The CDR3 protein is CASSQVSALDTQYF. The CDR3 DNA reads as TGCGCCAGCAGCCAAGTGTCAGCGTTAGATACGCAGTATTTT.

The V call is TRBV27, the J call TRBJ1-5; maybe TRBD1 (6 bases). CDR1 and CDR2 (germline): MNHEY, SMNVEV (reference sequence). Between the trimmed V and J ends, which lost 5 bases and 6 bases, there was a span of 14 bases. The CDR3 consists of 14 residues. The CDR3 sequence: CASSRSGAVQPQHF. CDR3 coding DNA: TGTGCCAGCAGTCGATCAGGGGCGGTTCAGCCCCAGCATTTT.

The chain links TRBV6-2 or TRBV6-3 to TRBJ1-2, with D maybe TRBD1 (5 bases). The V end was cut by 2 bases, the J end by 8 bases, with 18 bases between. There are 15 residues in the CDR3. Germline V CDR1 and CDR2: MNHEY, SVGEGT. The CDR3 protein is CASSYPGREDSGYTF. The CDR3 DNA is TGTGCCAGCAGTTACCCCGGCAGGGAAGACTCGGGCTACACCTTC.

CDR3 DNA: TGTGCCAGCAGCTCCCCAACAGGGGGTGCCTTCTACGAGCAGTACTTC. Amino acids: CASSSPTGGAFYEQYF. V is TRBV11-3 and J is TRBJ2-7; 8 positions agree with TRBD1. This CDR3 has 16 amino acids. Germline CDR1 and CDR2: SGHNT and YENEEA. Trimming at V came to 4 bases and at J to 3 bases, leaving 11 bases not matched to a gene. Looking up the rest from reference TRBV11-3 and TRBJ2-7 gives the full variable domain: EAGVVQSPRYKIIEKKQPVAFWCNPISGHNTLYWYLQNLGQGPELLIRYENEEAVDDSQLPKDRFSAERLKGVDSTLKIQPAELGDSAVYLCASSSPTGGAFYEQYFGPGTRLTVT.

The chain's CDR3 is CASGLVRTGRYEQYF. CDR3 sequence (DNA): TGTGCTAGTGGTTTGGTACGAACAGGGCGGTACGAGCAGTACTTC. V usage is TRBV12-5 and J usage is TRBJ2-7; TRBD1 might be the D (6 bases). The CDR3 is 15 residues long. Germline V gene lookup returns CDR1 LGHNT and CDR2 FRNRAP. Trimming pared 0 bases from V and 4 bases from J, leaving 13 bases between.

V usage is TRBV19 and J usage is TRBJ2-7, with no clear D. This CDR3 is 14 amino acids long. Trimming removed 9 bases at V and 6 bases at J, with 21 bases between. From germline, CDR1 is LNHDA and CDR2 SQIVND (reference sequence). The CDR3 DNA reads TGTGCCAGCCAATCGGGCGATCGGTCCGGCGAGCAGTACTTC. Translation: CASQSGDRSGEQYF.

The chain carries TRBV2 and TRBJ2-3, with D possibly called TRBD1 or TRBD2 (5 bases each). Trimming left V 7 bases short and J 1 base short, with 15 bases between. The CDR3 consists of 15 residues. Germline values: CDR1 SNHLY, CDR2 FYNNEI. The CDR3 DNA is TGTGCCAGCAAACTTAGCGTGGGGCGCACAGATACGCAGTATTTT. It encodes CASKLSVGRTDTQYF.

The J gene is TRBJ1-4, the V gene TRBV9, with D possibly being TRBD1 (6 bases). The CDR3 length is 14 residues. In germline, CDR1 is SGDLS, CDR2 YYNGEE. The V end lost 5 bases, the J end lost 6 bases, and 14 bases lay between the germline ends. Here the CDR3 DNA reads TGTGCCAGCAGTCTAGACAGGACGGATGAAAAACTGTTTTTT. Its protein product is CASSLDRTDEKLFF.

The genes are TRBV19 and TRBJ2-3, with 7 bases aligning to TRBD1. The CDR3 is 15 amino acids. Trimming cost V 5 bases and J 4 bases; bases outside gene matches: 9. From germline, CDR1 is LNHDA and CDR2 SQIVND (reference sequence). For the CDR3, the DNA is TGTGCCAGTAGTGACCGGGACAGTCTCCCAGATACGCAGTATTTT. Protein sequence: CASSDRDSLPDTQYF.

V usage is TRBV4-3 and J usage is TRBJ2-6; weak D call: TRBD1 (5 bases). The V end was cut by 0 bases, the J end by 12 bases, with 15 bases between. The CDR3 is made up of 15 amino acids. Germline CDR1 reads LGHNA; CDR2 reads YSLEER. In nucleotides, the CDR3 is TGCGCCAGCAGCCAAGATGGAGTAGGGGTCGGCGTCCTGACTTTC. It encodes CASSQDGVGVGVLTF.

The sample holds a few counts of this clone. V gene TRBV29-1 combines with J gene TRBJ1-1, with no clear D. The germline V gene has CDR1 SQVTM and CDR2 ANQGSEA. V lost 0 bases, J lost 2 bases, and 13 bases lay in between. This CDR3 contains 15 residues. CDR3 sequence (DNA): TGCAGCGTTGAAGATGGGGTGACAACAAACACTGAAGCTTTCTTT. As protein: CSVEDGVTTNTEAFF.

This chain connects TRBV21-1 to TRBJ2-7; the table's TRBD1 call for D was not verified on the DNA. TRBV21-1 has pseudogene status. The CDR3 consists of 15 residues. CDR3 sequence reads: CASSKVAGVAYEQYF. DNA of the CDR3: TGTGCCAGCAGCAAAGTGGCAGGGGTTGCCTACGAGCAGTACTTC.

Here the CDR3 reads CASSWERETQYF. CDR3 nucleotide sequence: TGCGCCAGCAGCTGGGAGAGGGAGACCCAGTACTTC. The rearrangement links TRBV5-1 to TRBJ2-5; D is perhaps TRBD2 (5 bases). Trimming pared 3 bases from V and 5 bases from J, leaving 8 bases between. Germline lookup yields CDR1 SGHRS and CDR2 YFSETQ. The CDR3 runs 12 residues.

The chain is built from TRBV27 and TRBJ2-1, with D maybe TRBD2 (5 bases). This CDR3 is built from 11 residues. CDR1 and CDR2 (germline): MNHEY, SMNVEV (reference sequence). The ends were cut back, 3 bases at V and 9 bases at J, with 6 bases in the middle. The CDR3 loop is CASSFGLEQFF. The CDR3, as DNA: TGTGCCAGCAGTTTCGGACTTGAGCAGTTCTTC.

This chain links TRBV19 with TRBJ2-5; TRBD1 aligns across 7 bases. The V gene's germline CDR1 is LNHDA and CDR2 SQIVND (reference sequence). The CDR3 spans 13 residues. The V segment lost 6 bases and the J segment 2 bases; nucleotides outside the gene matches: 3. The CDR3 loop reads CASSQQGQETQYF. The CDR3, as DNA: TGTGCCAGTAGCCAACAGGGGCAAGAGACCCAGTACTTC.

The chain has TRBV7-8 and TRBJ1-3, with a weak D call TRBD1 (5 bases). Germline lookup yields CDR1 SGHVS and CDR2 FQNEAQ. This CDR3 contains 16 residues. V was shortened by 5 bases and J by 0 bases, with 14 bases between the two germline ends. The CDR3 sequence: CASSRNRPTSGNTIYF. CDR3 bases: TGTGCCAGCAGCCGAAACAGGCCGACCTCTGGAAACACCATATATTTT.

V gene TRBV2 combines with J gene TRBJ2-1, with D unclear. V dropped 3 bases and J dropped 3 bases, with 0 bases sitting between them. Per germline, CDR1 SNHLY and CDR2 FYNNEI. CDR3 length equals 11 residues. The CDR3 loop is CASSDYNEQFF. CDR3 nucleotide sequence: TGTGCCAGCAGTGACTACAATGAGCAGTTCTTC.

V usage is TRBV6-6 and J usage is TRBJ2-1, with D perhaps matching TRBD1 (5 bases). Germline CDR1 is MNHNY and CDR2 is SVGAGI (reference sequence). Between the trimmed V and J ends, which lost 5 bases and 1 base, there was a span of 12 bases. The CDR3 loop spans 15 amino acids. The CDR3 region is CASSIEQDSYNEQFF. Here the CDR3 DNA reads TGTGCCAGCAGTATCGAACAGGATTCCTACAATGAGCAGTTCTTC.

The chain is built from TRBV7-9 and TRBJ1-2, with unresolved D. Trimming took 5 bases from V and 7 from J, leaving 8 bases between them. The CDR3 has 11 amino acids. Per germline, CDR1 SEHNR and CDR2 FQNEAQ (reference sequence). CDR3 loop: CASSALVGYTF. The DNA for the CDR3 is TGTGCCAGCAGCGCCCTTGTTGGCTACACCTTC.

The CDR3: CASSQSGQGWNQPQHF. CDR3 DNA sequence: TGCGCCAGCAGTCAATCGGGCCAGGGGTGGAATCAGCCCCAGCATTTT. V and J are TRBV23-1 and TRBJ1-5; possibly TRBD1 for D (6 bases). TRBV23-1 is noted as an ORF with a role that remains uncertain. This CDR3 spans 16 amino acids. Trimming cost V 0 bases and J 4 bases, with 13 bases left between them.

This chain joins TRBV9 and TRBJ2-1, with 13 bases matching TRBD2. V shed 3 bases and J 6 bases; nucleotides not matched to a gene: 6. Per germline, CDR1 SGDLS and CDR2 YYNGEE. The CDR3 has 16 residues. CDR3 bases: TGTGCCAGCAGCGCACTGGGACTAGCGGGATTCAATGAGCAGTTCTTC. Translated: CASSALGLAGFNEQFF.

This clone was counted only a few times. The CDR3 DNA follows: TGCGCCAGCAGTAGGTCACTAGCGAGCTACGAGCAGTACTTC. Its protein product is CASSRSLASYEQYF. V is TRBV4-3 and J is TRBJ2-7; 7 bases align to TRBD2. The CDR3 spans 14 residues. The V segment lost 6 bases and the J segment 3 bases; nucleotides outside the gene matches: 8. Germline lookup yields CDR1 LGHNA and CDR2 YSLEER.

This chain joins TRBV7-8 and TRBJ2-7, with 8 bases that match TRBD2. Germline V gene sequence: CDR1 SGHVS, CDR2 FQNEAQ. With V trimmed by 4 bases and J by 1 base, 6 bases remained unmatched. The CDR3 has 15 amino acids. The CDR3 DNA is TGTGCCAGCAGCTCGAGCGGGAGACCGTCCTACGAGCAGTACTTC. Its translation: CASSSSGRPSYEQYF.